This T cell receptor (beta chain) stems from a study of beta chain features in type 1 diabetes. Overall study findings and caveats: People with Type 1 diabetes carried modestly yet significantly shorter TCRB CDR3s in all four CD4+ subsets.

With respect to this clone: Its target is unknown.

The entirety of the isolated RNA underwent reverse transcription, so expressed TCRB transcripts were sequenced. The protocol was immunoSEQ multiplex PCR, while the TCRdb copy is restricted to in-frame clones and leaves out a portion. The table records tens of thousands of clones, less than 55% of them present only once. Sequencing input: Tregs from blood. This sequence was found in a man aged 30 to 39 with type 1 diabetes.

For the CDR3, the DNA is TGTGCCAGCAGCTTAGGGGGCTGGGAGGAGACCCAGTACTTC. It codes for CASSLGGWEETQYF. This chain uses TRBV7-3 with TRBJ2-5; possibly TRBD1 for D (6 bases). From germline, CDR1 is SGHTA and CDR2 FQGTGA. The V and J ends lost 2 bases and 5 bases respectively, with 12 bases between them. This CDR3 comprises 14 residues.